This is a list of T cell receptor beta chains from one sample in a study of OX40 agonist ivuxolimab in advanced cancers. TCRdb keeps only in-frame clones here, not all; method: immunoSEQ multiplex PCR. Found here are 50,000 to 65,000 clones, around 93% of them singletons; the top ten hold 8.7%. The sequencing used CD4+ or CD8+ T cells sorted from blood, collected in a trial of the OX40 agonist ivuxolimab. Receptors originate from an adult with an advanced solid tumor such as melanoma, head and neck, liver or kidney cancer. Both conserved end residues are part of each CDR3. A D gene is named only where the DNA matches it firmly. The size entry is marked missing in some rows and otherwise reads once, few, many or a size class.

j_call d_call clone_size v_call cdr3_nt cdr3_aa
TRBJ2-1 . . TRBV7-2 TGTGCCAGCAGCCCCGACAGAGACTACAATGAGCAGTTCTTC CASSPDRDYNEQFF
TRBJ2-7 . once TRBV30 TGTGCCTGGAGAAAGGGAAACGAGCAGTACTTC CAWRKGNEQYF
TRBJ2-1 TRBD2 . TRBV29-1 TGCAGCGTTGAAGGGTCGCCTAGCGGGGGGCCTATGCACAATGAGCAGTTCTTC CSVEGSPSGGPMHNEQFF
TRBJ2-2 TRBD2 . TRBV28 TGTGCCAGCAGTATCTCTAGCGGGGGGGACACCGGGGAGCTGTTTTTT CASSISSGGDTGELFF
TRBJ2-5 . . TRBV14 TGTGCCAGCAGCCATCCACGGGACAATCCCTGGGGGACCCAGTACTTC CASSHPRDNPWGTQYF
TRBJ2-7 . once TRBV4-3 TGCGCCAGCAGCCAAGATAGGGCAGCCTCCTACGAGCAGTACTTC CASSQDRAASYEQYF
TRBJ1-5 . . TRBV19 TGTGCCAGTAGTTGGCGGGCCTACCATCAGCCCCAGCATTTT CASSWRAYHQPQHF
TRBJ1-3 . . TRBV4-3 TGCGCCAGCAGCCAAGCCCCATACAGGGAGCCCTCTGGAAACACCATATATTTT CASSQAPYREPSGNTIYF
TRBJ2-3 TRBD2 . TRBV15 TGTGCCACCAGCAGACTTAGCGGGAGTGGTGATACGCAGTATTTT CATSRLSGSGDTQYF
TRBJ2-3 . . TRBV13 TGTGCCAGCAACGCCCAGACGGGCACAGATACGCAGTATTTT CASNAQTGTDTQYF
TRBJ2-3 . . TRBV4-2 TGTGCCAGCAGCCAAGGGGGCGGCACAGATACGCAGTATTTT CASSQGGGTDTQYF
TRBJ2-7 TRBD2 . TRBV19 TGTGCCAGTAGTATGGGACTAGCGGGGCCCTACGAGCAGTACTTC CASSMGLAGPYEQYF
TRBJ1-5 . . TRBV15 TGTGCCACCAGCAGAGTTAGGGCCCTTGACGGTCAGCCCCAGCATTTT CATSRVRALDGQPQHF
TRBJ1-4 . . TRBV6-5 TGTGCCAGCAGTTACTCAGGGAGTGAAAAACTGTTTTTT CASSYSGSEKLFF
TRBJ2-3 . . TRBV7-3 TGTGCCAGCAGCTTATTGGGACATATCCGCACTAGCACAGATACGCAGTATTTT CASSLLGHIRTSTDTQYF
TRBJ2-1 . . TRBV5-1 TGCGCCAGCAGCTTGGCAGGTAATGAGCAGTTCTTC CASSLAGNEQFF
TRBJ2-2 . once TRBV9 TGTGCCAGCAGCGTAGGTCAGGTCTCCACCGGGGAGCTGTTTTTT CASSVGQVSTGELFF
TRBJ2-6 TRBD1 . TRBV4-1 TGCGCCAGCAGCCACTGGACAGGGGGCGGCTCTGGGGCCAACGTCCTGACTTTC CASSHWTGGGSGANVLTF
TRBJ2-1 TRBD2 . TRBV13 TGTGCCAGCAGCTTAGGAATCGGCGGGGGGGCGTACAATGAGCAGTTCTTC CASSLGIGGGAYNEQFF
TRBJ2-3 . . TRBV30 TGTGCCTGGAGTCAGGGCGGGGATACGCAGTATTTT CAWSQGGDTQYF
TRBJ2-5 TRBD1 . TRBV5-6 TGTGCCAGCAGCTCGACAGGGCAGGAGACCCAGTACTTC CASSSTGQETQYF
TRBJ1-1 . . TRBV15 TGTGCCACCAGCCCGCATGGGGAGGTGAACACTGAAGCTTTCTTT CATSPHGEVNTEAFF
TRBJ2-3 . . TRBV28 TGTGCCAGCAGACTCTTATGGACAGATACGCAGTATTTT CASRLLWTDTQYF
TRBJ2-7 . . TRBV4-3 TGCGCCAGCAGCCAGTCCCCGGGAAGGAGCTCCTACGAGCAGTACTTC CASSQSPGRSSYEQYF
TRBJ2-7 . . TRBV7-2 TGTGCCAGCAGCTTATTACCGGGGGACAGCTCCTACGAGCAGTACTTC CASSLLPGDSSYEQYF
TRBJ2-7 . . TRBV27 TGTGCCAGCAGTTTACGGGGTGTGGTGACCTACGAGCAGTACTTC CASSLRGVVTYEQYF
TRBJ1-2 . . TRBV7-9 TGTGCCAGCAGCTTAACAGGTGAAACGGACTATGGCTACACCTTC CASSLTGETDYGYTF
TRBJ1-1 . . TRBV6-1 TGTGCCAGCAGTGAAGTATCAGGGAGGGAGAACACTGAAGCTTTCTTT CASSEVSGRENTEAFF
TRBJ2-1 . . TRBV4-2 TGTGCCAGCAGCCACGGGTTCGAGGGTTTCTCCTACAATGAGCAGTTCTTC CASSHGFEGFSYNEQFF
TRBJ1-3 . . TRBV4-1 TGCGCCAGCAGCCAGGGAAAGGGACTCAACTCTGGAAACACCATATATTTT CASSQGKGLNSGNTIYF
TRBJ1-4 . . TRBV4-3 TGCGCCAGCAGCCACCTTCGATCGACAGTAGAAGAAAAACTGTTTTTT CASSHLRSTVEEKLFF
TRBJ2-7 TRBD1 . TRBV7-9 TGTGCCAGCAGCCCCCGGGACAGAAACTACGAGCAGTACTTC CASSPRDRNYEQYF
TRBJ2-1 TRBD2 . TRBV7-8 TGTGCCAGCAGGTTACTAGCGGGGGAATACAATGAGCAGTTCTTC CASRLLAGEYNEQFF
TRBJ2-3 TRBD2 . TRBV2 TGTGCCAGCAGTGATTCTAGCGGGATAAGCACAGATACGCAGTATTTT CASSDSSGISTDTQYF
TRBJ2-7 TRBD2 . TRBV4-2 TGTGCCAGCAGCCAAGAGACTAGCGGGGGGTACGAGCAGTACTTC CASSQETSGGYEQYF
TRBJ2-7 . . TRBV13 TGTGCCAGCAGTTCTACAGAAGACGAGCAGTACTTC CASSSTEDEQYF
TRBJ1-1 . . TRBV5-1 TGCGCCAGCAGCTTCTACTCGGGGGACACTGAAGCTTTCTTT CASSFYSGDTEAFF
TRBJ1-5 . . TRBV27 TGTGCCAGCAGCTCCCTGGGCAATCAGCCCCAGCATTTT CASSSLGNQPQHF
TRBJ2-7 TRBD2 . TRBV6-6 TGTGCCAGCAGACCGGGGACTAGTGGGACTGCTGGGCAGTACTTC CASRPGTSGTAGQYF
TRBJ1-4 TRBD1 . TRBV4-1 TGCGCCAGCAGCCCTGCCGGGACAGGGGTTGAAAAACTGTTTTTT CASSPAGTGVEKLFF
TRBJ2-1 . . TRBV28 TGTGCCAGCAGTTCCACAGCCTACAATGAGCAGTTCTTC CASSSTAYNEQFF
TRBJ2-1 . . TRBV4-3 TGCGCCAGCAGCCTCTCTCGGGCCTCCGATGAGCAGTTCTTC CASSLSRASDEQFF
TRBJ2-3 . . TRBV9 TGTGCCAGCAGCCCGAGCACAGATACGCAGTATTTT CASSPSTDTQYF
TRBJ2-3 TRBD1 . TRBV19 TGTGCCAGTAGTTCTGCACCCCCGGGACAGGGATACACAGATACGCAGTATTTT CASSSAPPGQGYTDTQYF
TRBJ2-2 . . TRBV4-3 TGCGCCAGCAGCCAAGATCTGCGGCGGCCTGGAGCCACCGGGGAGCTGTTTTTT CASSQDLRRPGATGELFF
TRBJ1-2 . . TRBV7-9 TGTGCCAGCAGCCTCGGAACAGGCCTTTATGGCTACACCTTC CASSLGTGLYGYTF
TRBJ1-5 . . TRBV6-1 TGTGCCAGCAGTGAATGGGGGTCGGGCAATCAGCCCCAGCATTTT CASSEWGSGNQPQHF
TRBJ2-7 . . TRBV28 TGTGCCAGCAGTTCTTGGGACGGCTCCTACGAGCAGTACTTC CASSSWDGSYEQYF
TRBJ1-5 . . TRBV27 TGTGCCAGCAGGCTTGGACATAGCAATCAGCCCCAGCATTTT CASRLGHSNQPQHF
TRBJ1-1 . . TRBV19 TGTGCCAGTAGTTTCGGACAGAACACTGAAGCTTTCTTT CASSFGQNTEAFF
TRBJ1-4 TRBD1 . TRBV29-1 TGCAGCGTTGAAGGGGAAAGGACAGGGGAGGAGGAAAAACTGTTTTTT CSVEGERTGEEEKLFF
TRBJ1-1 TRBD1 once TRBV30 TGTGCCTGTGACAGGGCGTTGAACACTGAAGCTTTCTTT CACDRALNTEAFF
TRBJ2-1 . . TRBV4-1 TGCGCCAGCAGCCAAGGGCCCACGGATGAGCAGTTCTTC CASSQGPTDEQFF